One sample yielded the 8 T cell receptor beta chains listed below, sequenced in a study of blood T cell repertoires in COVID-19. Data came from immunoSEQ multiplex PCR; TCRdb stores just in-frame clones and leaves some out. The sample yields approximately 97,000 clones, 90% seen once. Specimen: peripheral blood. These receptors all come from a man aged 55 to 70 with acute or convalescent COVID-19.

The CDR3 protein is CASSEYPGQGAKEQYV. DNA of the CDR3: TGTGCCAGCAGTGAATATCCGGGACAGGGGGCGAAAGAGCAGTACGTC. The chain has TRBV6-1 and TRBJ2-7, with 12 bases fitting TRBD1. V lost 2 bases, J lost 7 bases, and 9 bases stayed unmatched. The CDR3 length is 16 residues. From germline, CDR1 is MNHNS and CDR2 SASEGT.

The chain joins TRBV6-6 to TRBJ1-1; possible D gene TRBD1, 5 bases. Trimming left V 8 bases short and J 4 bases short, with 17 bases between. The CDR3 length is 14 residues. From germline, CDR1 is MNHNY and CDR2 SVGAGI (reference sequence). CDR3 loop: CASAPGIKATEAFF. DNA of the CDR3: TGTGCCAGCGCCCCAGGGATAAAGGCCACTGAAGCTTTCTTT.

This rearrangement joins TRBV18 to TRBJ1-1; D is undetermined. CDR1 and CDR2 from the germline V gene are KGHSH and LQKENI. The CDR3 spans 13 residues. V dropped 0 bases and J dropped 4 bases, with 6 bases sitting between them. The CDR3 reads CASSPPAFTEAFF. The CDR3 bases are TGTGCCAGCTCACCACCGGCTTTCACTGAAGCTTTCTTT.

This clone has just one count. J is TRBJ2-1 and V is TRBV18, with TRBD1 identical over 7 bases. After removal of 6 bases from V and 10 bases from J, the junction contained 12 bases not matched to a gene. CDR1 KGHSH and CDR2 LQKENI come from the germline V gene. The CDR3 covers 14 residues. CDR3 region: CASSLGTASREQFF. The DNA for the CDR3 is TGTGCCAGCTCCCTAGGGACAGCCTCCCGCGAGCAGTTCTTC.

The chain uses TRBV7-9 and TRBJ1-2, with D tentatively TRBD1 (5 bases). V lost 6 bases, J lost 6 bases, and 11 bases lay in between. The CDR3 runs 12 residues. Germline CDR1 reads SEHNR; CDR2 reads FQNEAQ (reference sequence). The CDR3 DNA is TGTGCCAGCAGTCTTCAAGGGGATGGCTACACCTTC. The encoded protein is CASSLQGDGYTF.

The chain combines TRBV5-6 with TRBJ1-4; perhaps TRBD1 as D (5 bases). Germline V gives CDR1 SGHDT, CDR2 YYEEEE. This CDR3 contains 15 residues. V lost 6 bases and J lost 4, with 16 bases in between. For the CDR3, the DNA is TGTGCCAGCACCGTTAGGGGTTTTGGTAATGAAAAACTGTTTTTT. Translated, it gives CASTVRGFGNEKLFF.

The rearrangement links TRBV10-1 to TRBJ2-2; D is ambiguous. In germline, CDR1 is WNHNN, CDR2 SYGVQD (reference sequence). Trimming cost V 10 bases and J 4 bases, with 16 bases left between them. The CDR3 extends over 14 amino acids. The CDR3 region is CATSGGSPTGELFF. For the CDR3, the DNA is TGCGCCACCTCGGGTGGCTCCCCCACCGGGGAGCTGTTTTTT.

This chain uses TRBV28 with TRBJ1-1; D ambiguous. This CDR3 comprises 14 residues. V lost 3 bases and J 0 bases, leaving 8 bases between the germline ends. Per the germline V gene, CDR1 is MDHEN and CDR2 is SYDVKM. The CDR3 sequence is CASSLEQMNTEAFF. Here the CDR3 DNA reads TGTGCCAGCAGTTTGGAGCAGATGAACACTGAAGCTTTCTTT. The full variable domain, completed using reference TRBV28 and TRBJ1-1, is DVKVTQSSRYLVKRTGEKVFLECVQDMDHENMFWYRQDPGLGLRLIYFSYDVKMKEKGDIPEGYSVSREKKERFSLILESASTNQTSMYLCASSLEQMNTEAFFGQGTRLTVV.